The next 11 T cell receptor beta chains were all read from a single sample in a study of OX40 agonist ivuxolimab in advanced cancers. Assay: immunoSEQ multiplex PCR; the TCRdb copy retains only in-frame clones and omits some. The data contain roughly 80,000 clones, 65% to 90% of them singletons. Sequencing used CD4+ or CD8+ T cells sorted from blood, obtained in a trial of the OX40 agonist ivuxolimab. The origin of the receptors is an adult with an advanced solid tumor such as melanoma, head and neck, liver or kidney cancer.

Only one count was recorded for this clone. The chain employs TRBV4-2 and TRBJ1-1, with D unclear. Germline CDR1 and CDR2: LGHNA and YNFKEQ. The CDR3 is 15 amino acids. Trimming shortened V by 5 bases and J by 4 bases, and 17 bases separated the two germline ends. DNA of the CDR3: TGTGCCAGCAGCTCTCAGGCCTCCGTGGGCACTGAAGCTTTCTTT. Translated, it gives CASSSQASVGTEAFF.

The CDR3 coding sequence is TGTGCCTGGGGCGGTACAGGGGGCTCTGGAAACACCATATATTTT. Translated, it gives CAWGGTGGSGNTIYF. The genes are TRBV30 and TRBJ1-3; TRBD1 matches at 8 bases. J gave up 0 bases and V 5 bases, and 6 bases lay outside the gene matches. The CDR3 totals 15 residues. Germline assignment: CDR1 GTSNPN and CDR2 SVGIG (reference sequence).

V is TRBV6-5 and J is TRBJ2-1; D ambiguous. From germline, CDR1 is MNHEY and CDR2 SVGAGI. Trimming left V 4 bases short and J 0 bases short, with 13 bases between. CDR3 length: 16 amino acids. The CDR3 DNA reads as TGTGCCAGCAGTTCCCGACTTGTAAGCTCCTACAATGAGCAGTTCTTC. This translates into CASSSRLVSSYNEQFF.

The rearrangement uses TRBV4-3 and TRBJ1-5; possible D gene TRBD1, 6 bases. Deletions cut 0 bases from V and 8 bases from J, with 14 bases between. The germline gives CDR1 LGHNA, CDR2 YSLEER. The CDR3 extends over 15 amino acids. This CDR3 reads CASSQDAGAREPQHF. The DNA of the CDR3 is TGCGCCAGCAGCCAAGACGCGGGGGCCAGGGAGCCCCAGCATTTT.

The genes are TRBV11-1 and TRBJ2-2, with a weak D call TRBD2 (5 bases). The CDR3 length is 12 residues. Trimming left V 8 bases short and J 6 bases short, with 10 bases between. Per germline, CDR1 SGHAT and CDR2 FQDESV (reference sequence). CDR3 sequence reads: CASQTGSGELFF. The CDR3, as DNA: TGTGCCAGCCAAACGGGGTCCGGGGAGCTGTTTTTT.

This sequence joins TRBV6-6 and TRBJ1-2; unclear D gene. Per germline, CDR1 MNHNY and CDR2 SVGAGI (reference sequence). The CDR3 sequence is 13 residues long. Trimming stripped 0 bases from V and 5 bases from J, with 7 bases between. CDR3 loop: CASSYSGSYGYTF. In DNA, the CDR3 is TGTGCCAGCAGTTACTCCGGCAGTTATGGCTACACCTTC.

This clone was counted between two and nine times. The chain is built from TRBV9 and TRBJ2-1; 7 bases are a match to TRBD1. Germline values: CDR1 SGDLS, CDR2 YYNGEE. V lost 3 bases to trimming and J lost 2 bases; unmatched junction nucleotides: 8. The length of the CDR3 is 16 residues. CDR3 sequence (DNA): TGTGCCAGCAGCGCCAAGACAGGGATGACCTACAATGAGCAGTTCTTC. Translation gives CASSAKTGMTYNEQFF.

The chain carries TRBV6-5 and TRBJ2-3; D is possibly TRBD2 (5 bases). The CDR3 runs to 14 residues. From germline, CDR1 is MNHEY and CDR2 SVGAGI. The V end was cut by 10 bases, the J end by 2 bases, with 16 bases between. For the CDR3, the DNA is TGTGCCACCACACGGACTCGAAACACAGATACGCAGTATTTT. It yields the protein CATTRTRNTDTQYF.

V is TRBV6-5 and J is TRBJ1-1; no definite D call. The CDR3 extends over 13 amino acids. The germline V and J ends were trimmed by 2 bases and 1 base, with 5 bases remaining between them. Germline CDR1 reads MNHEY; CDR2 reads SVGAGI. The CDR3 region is CASSYEGNTEAFF. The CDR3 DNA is TGTGCCAGCAGTTACGAGGGGAACACTGAAGCTTTCTTT.

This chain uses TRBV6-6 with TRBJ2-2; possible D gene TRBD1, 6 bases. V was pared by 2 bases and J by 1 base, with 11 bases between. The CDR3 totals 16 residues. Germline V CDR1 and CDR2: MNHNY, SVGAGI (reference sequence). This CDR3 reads CASSYILRGNTGELFF. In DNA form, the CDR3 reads TGTGCCAGCAGTTACATTCTCAGGGGGAACACCGGGGAGCTGTTTTTT.

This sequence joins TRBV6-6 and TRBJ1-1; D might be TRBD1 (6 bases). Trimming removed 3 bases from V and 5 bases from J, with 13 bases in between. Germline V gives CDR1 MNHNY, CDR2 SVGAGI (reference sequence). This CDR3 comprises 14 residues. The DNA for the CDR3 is TGTGCCAGCAGTTATCAGGGGTCGGGGACTGAAGCTTTCTTT. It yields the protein CASSYQGSGTEAFF.